The clone carrying this T cell receptor beta chain was detected once. Sequencing used immunoSEQ multiplex PCR; TCRdb keeps in-frame clones, though not all of them. This sample has about 2 million clones, with approximately 94% found just once. The naive CD8 population came from CD45RO-negative cells selected for CCR7, without terminally differentiated effector memory CD45RA+ cells. Germline assignment: CDR1 MNHEY and CDR2 SMNVEV (reference sequence). V was cut by 5 bases and J by 5 bases, with 16 bases left in between. CDR3 length: 14 residues. The data originate from a study of shared clonotypes between healthy human individuals. About the study: CD4 naive and CD4 memory each took three plates per donor, while CD8 naive took two and CD8 memory one.

The specimen sequenced was naive CD8+ T cells sorted from blood. The receptor was derived from a man aged 18 to 30 in good health. The chain couples TRBV27 to TRBJ2-7; D remains ambiguous. The CDR3 DNA sequence: TGTGCCAGCAGTGCATATCTGGGTTCCGACGAGCAGTACTTC. Its translation is CASSAYLGSDEQYF.